This T cell receptor beta chain was recorded in a study of OX40 agonist ivuxolimab in advanced cancers. The method was immunoSEQ multiplex PCR; TCRdb's version includes in-frame clones alone and lacks a portion of them. The table records around 49,000 clones, around 84% of them present only once. V shed 6 bases and J shed 0 bases, with 12 bases lying between them. The CDR3 is made up of 15 amino acids. From germline, CDR1 is SGHVS and CDR2 FQNEAQ. This TCR was sampled from an adult with an advanced solid tumor such as melanoma, head and neck, liver or kidney cancer. The V gene is TRBV7-8, the J gene TRBJ2-1, with D possibly being TRBD2 (5 bases). Sample: CD4+ or CD8+ T cells sorted from blood, taken in a trial of the OX40 agonist ivuxolimab. The chain's CDR3 is CASRFRESSYNEQFF. The DNA for the CDR3 is TGTGCCAGCAGGTTTAGGGAGAGCTCCTACAATGAGCAGTTCTTC.